A selection of T cell receptor beta chains follows, all from one sample in a study of OX40 agonist ivuxolimab in advanced cancers. The repertoire was sequenced with immunoSEQ multiplex PCR; TCRdb's copy has only in-frame clones and lacks some. The sample holds tens of thousands of clones, approximately 80% seen once. The sample here was CD4+ or CD8+ T cells sorted from blood, taken in a trial of the OX40 agonist ivuxolimab. These receptors originate from an adult with an advanced solid tumor such as melanoma, head and neck, liver or kidney cancer. CDR3s include the opening cysteine and the closing phenylalanine or tryptophan. The D gene is left open where the match is weak. A row's size may be missing; if present it is once, few, many or a size class.

NA	TRBV2	TRBD1	TRBJ2-4	TGTGCCACCGTCGGACAGGGCAAAAACATTCAGTACTTC	CATVGQGKNIQYF
NA	TRBV4-1	NA	TRBJ1-2	TGCGCCAGCAGCCAATCCGGGACAACACGATCCTATGGCTACACCTTC	CASSQSGTTRSYGYTF
NA	TRBV30	NA	TRBJ2-5	TGTGCCTGGAGTGTAAGAAGAGAGACCCAGTACTTC	CAWSVRRETQYF
NA	TRBV11-3	NA	TRBJ2-3	TGTGCCAGCAGCTTTAGGTCCGTCGGGACTCAGGGAGGAGATACGCAGTATTTT	CASSFRSVGTQGGDTQYF
few	TRBV10-3	NA	TRBJ1-2	TGTGCCATCAGCGGGTTTGAGGAGGACTATGGCTACACCTTC	CAISGFEEDYGYTF
NA	TRBV6-5	NA	TRBJ1-4	TGTGCCAGCAGCCCCGGTGAAAAACTGTTTTTT	CASSPGEKLFF
NA	TRBV7-2	NA	TRBJ2-3	TGTGCCAGCAGCTTTATGCTGGCGGGCGGCACAGATACGCAGTATTTT	CASSFMLAGGTDTQYF
once	TRBV4-2	NA	TRBJ2-3	TGTGCCAGCAGCCAAGTGAGTAGTTCTAGCACAGATACGCAGTATTTT	CASSQVSSSSTDTQYF
NA	TRBV5-1	NA	TRBJ1-2	TGCGCCAGCAGCGCGCAGGGATCTAACTATGGCTACACCTTC	CASSAQGSNYGYTF
NA	TRBV10-2	NA	TRBJ1-1	TGCGCCAGCCGGGACACGGGATCGGTGTTGAAAGCTTTCTTT	CASRDTGSVLKAFF
NA	TRBV6-5	NA	TRBJ1-2	TGTGCCAGCAGTTACCGGACGACCGGCTATGGCTACACCTTC	CASSYRTTGYGYTF
NA	TRBV6-5	NA	TRBJ1-5	TGTGCCAGCACTCCTTCGGGGGGGGCTCAGCCCCAGCATTTT	CASTPSGGAQPQHF
few	TRBV5-4	TRBD1	TRBJ1-1	TGTGCCAGCAGGCTGGACAGGGGAGTCGCTGAAGCTTTCTTT	CASRLDRGVAEAFF
NA	TRBV19	TRBD1	TRBJ1-6	TGTGCCAGTAGTTCCGGGACAGTCTCACCCCTCCACTTT	CASSSGTVSPLHF
medium-sized	TRBV2	NA	TRBJ1-5	TGTGCCAGCAGTGAAACAGGGTATTATCAGCCCCAGCATTTT	CASSETGYYQPQHF
NA	TRBV7-6	TRBD2	TRBJ2-5	TGTGCCAGCAGCTTAGGAGGGACTAGCTTCCGAGAGACCCAGTACTTC	CASSLGGTSFRETQYF
NA	TRBV9	TRBD1	TRBJ1-3	TGTGCCAGCAGCGCCCGACAGGGAGGGTTTGGCACCATATATTTT	CASSARQGGFGTIYF
NA	TRBV7-2	TRBD2	TRBJ2-7	TGTGCCAGCAGCGATATGCGGGGGGCCTACGAGCAGTACTTC	CASSDMRGAYEQYF
NA	TRBV30	NA	TRBJ1-6	TGTGCCTGGAGTCCGACCGGGACATCTAATTCACCCCTCCACTTT	CAWSPTGTSNSPLHF
NA	TRBV9	TRBD1	TRBJ2-7	TGTGCCAGCAGCCCCGCGGGACAGGACTACGAGCAGTACTTC	CASSPAGQDYEQYF
NA	TRBV4-2	NA	TRBJ1-3	TGTGCCAGCAGCCAAGATCAAGACATCCTCTCTGGAAACACCATATATTTT	CASSQDQDILSGNTIYF